The present entry profiles one TCR beta chain with its context. The antigen remains undetermined. Time point denoted: blood 4 weeks post-SBRT, at nephrectomy. As to treatment: 15 Gy SBRT to primary tumor, nephrectomy 4 weeks later. Nephrectomy followed 15 Gy stereotactic body radiation by 4 weeks. This renal cell carcinoma was of the clear cell type. This entry belongs to a study of radiation and T cells in renal cell carcinoma. General observations from the study: In blood, top tumor clones expanded by 2 weeks, shrinking by 4.

The trim removed 0 bases at V and 2 bases at J, leaving 4 bases unmatched. CDR3 size: 16 residues. CDR1 and CDR2 (germline): SGHRS, YFSETQ. TCRdb keeps only in-frame clones here, not all; method: immunoSEQ multiplex PCR. The sample records around 180,000 clones, approximately 90% being singletons. The V and J genes are TRBV5-1 and TRBJ2-3; TRBD2 matches at 9 bases. The TCR comes from a woman aged 45-65 years with renal cell carcinoma. The sequences come from blood, collected from a patient whose treatment included radiotherapy and nephrectomy. CDR3 nucleotides: TGCGCCAGCAGCTTGGATAGCGGGGGATACACAGATACGCAGTATTTT. Translation: CASSLDSGGYTDTQYF.